The clone carrying this TCR beta chain was observed a handful of times. The antigen is unknown. Unique molecular identifiers were in the cDNA, with template-switch universal primer binding. TCRdb itself ran the 5' RACE reads through MiXCR, one entry per CDR3 protein. There are approximately 600,000 distinct CDR3 sequences in the sample; approximately 10% occur only once, and around 3.2% lies in the top ten. This record comes from a study of identical twins. General study findings and limits: Abundant cord blood beta clonotypes carried fewer insertions; memory repertoires showed none. Modelling approaches yielded underestimates of out-of-frame TCR alpha sharing between monozygotic twins. Twins shared beta out-of-frame sequences in excess, but this excess was weaker.

This CDR3 is built from 13 residues. Trimming cost V 3 bases and J 6 bases, with 10 bases left between them. Germline-derived CDR1 and CDR2 are LNHNV and YYDKDF (reference sequence). The data were also submitted as part of a second study, on yellow fever vaccine responses in identical twins.

The receptor's source is a woman between 18 and 29 years old in good health. Sequencing was carried out using PBMCs. The chain has TRBV15 and TRBJ2-3; the D is unclear. The CDR3 nucleotides are TGTGCCACCAGCAGGGGTGATGGGGATACGCAGTATTTT. Encoded protein: CATSRGDGDTQYF.